This T cell receptor beta chain was observed in a study of OX40 agonist ivuxolimab in advanced cancers. Germline values: CDR1 GTSNPN, CDR2 SVGIG (reference sequence). The germline V and J ends were trimmed by 3 bases and 0 bases, with 12 bases remaining between them. The CDR3 sequence is 15 residues long. This table comes from immunoSEQ multiplex PCR, and its TCRdb copy is limited to in-frame clones, with some not included. The profile shows under 40,000 clones, 87% of them singletons. The specimen was CD4+ or CD8+ T cells sorted from blood, collected in a trial of the OX40 agonist ivuxolimab. The sequence was collected from an adult with an advanced solid tumor such as melanoma, head and neck, liver or kidney cancer. The chain couples TRBV30 to TRBJ2-1; D uncertain. CDR3 protein: CAWSPWGSSYNEQFF. The CDR3 DNA follows: TGTGCCTGGAGCCCCTGGGGTAGCTCCTACAATGAGCAGTTCTTC.